This T cell receptor beta chain was captured by sequencing in a study of T-cell reconstitution after alpha-beta-depleted transplantation in children. Study conclusions and caveats: Newly generated T cells supplied most T-cell counts and diversity one year post-transplant. Some patients' high day-60 TCRbeta diversity was attributed to recipient cells surviving conditioning.

Preparing the TCRbeta library involved the use of unique molecular identifiers. MiXCR, run by TCRdb on the PCR reads, gives a single entry per CDR3 protein. The table has around 700,000 distinct CDR3 sequences, around 13% seen once. In regard to this clonotype: Its specificity is not known.

Germline CDR1 MGHRA, CDR2 YSYEKL. V gave up 2 bases and J gave up 6 bases; unmatched junction bases: 8. The CDR3 is 16 amino acids. V gene TRBV4-1 combines with J gene TRBJ1-4; 8 bases are a match to TRBD1. This receptor was identified in a girl aged 2 to 9 with congenital amegakaryocytic thrombocytopenia, due to receive a stem cell transplant. This material consisted of PBMCs, taken before TCRalphabeta/CD19-depleted stem cell transplant. Written as DNA, the CDR3 is TGCGCCAGCAGCCAATCTCCGACAGGGGCGGATGAAAAACTGTTTTTT. Translating gives CASSQSPTGADEKLFF.